This entry lists 25 T cell receptor beta chains sequenced from one sample in a study of T cell repertoires in cytomegalovirus infection. TCRdb re-called the reads through MiXCR, storing one row per CDR3 protein. This sample yields hundreds of thousands of distinct CDR3 sequences, of which about two fifths are seen a single time; 35% to 50% belongs to the top ten. The antigens for these receptors are not known. The material was cultured PBMCs, obtained from culture after CMV antigen stimulation. Receptor source: a human donor in good health (CMV status not recorded). Some clones in this sample may be carry-over from other donors' samples.

J is TRBJ1-4 and V is TRBV27, with unresolved D. Germline V gene data show CDR1 as MNHEY and CDR2 as SMNVEV (reference sequence). Trimming left V 4 bases short and J 0 bases short, with 3 bases between. The CDR3 extends over 13 amino acids. The CDR3 region is CASSSATNEKLFF. The CDR3 DNA follows: TGTGCCAGCAGTTCTGCAACTAATGAAAAACTGTTTTTT.

This chain uses TRBV7-4 with TRBJ2-5; D unclear. There are 14 residues in the CDR3. Trimming pared 4 bases from V and 1 base from J, leaving 10 bases between. Germline CDR1 reads SGHVT; CDR2 reads SQSDAQ. The CDR3 DNA sequence: TGTGCCAGCAGCTACAACCCGGGCCAAGAGACCCAGTACTTC. This encodes CASSYNPGQETQYF.

The chain links TRBV7-2 to TRBJ2-7, with 8 positions matching TRBD2. Germline CDR1 SGHTA, CDR2 FQGNSA. The J segment lost 0 bases and the V segment lost 5 bases, leaving 9 bases of the junction unmatched. The CDR3 length is 16 residues. CDR3 sequence: CASSRPTGGPSYEQYF. CDR3 nucleotide sequence: TGTGCCAGCAGCCGACCAACGGGAGGGCCCTCCTACGAGCAGTACTTC.

The chain carries TRBV6-1 and TRBJ2-7; D gene unclear. V lost 3 bases to trimming and J lost 3 bases, with 15 bases between them. CDR1 and CDR2 from the germline V gene are MNHNS and SASEGT. The CDR3 sequence is 15 residues long. The CDR3 DNA follows: TGTGCCAGCAGTGAGGGGTACTCCTGGGGCTACGAGCAGTACTTC. This translates into CASSEGYSWGYEQYF.

The rearrangement links TRBV12-3 or TRBV12-4 to TRBJ2-2; tentative D call: TRBD1 (6 bases). The CDR3 contains 15 residues. V lost 5 bases to trimming and J lost 5 bases, with 15 bases between them. In DNA, the CDR3 is TGTGCCAGCAGTCCCGGCACAGGGTATACCGGGGAGCTGTTTTTT. Its translation: CASSPGTGYTGELFF.

A few counts support this clonotype. The chain employs TRBV19 and TRBJ2-3; 8 bases fit TRBD1. This CDR3 is built from 16 residues. Germline V gene lookup returns CDR1 LNHDA and CDR2 SQIVND (reference sequence). V gave up 7 bases and J gave up 2 bases; unmatched junction bases: 11. The CDR3 sequence: CASTPGTGWDTDTQYF. CDR3 nucleotides: TGTGCCAGTACCCCCGGGACAGGTTGGGACACAGATACGCAGTATTTT.

The chain is built from TRBV7-9 and TRBJ2-7; the D is unclear. This CDR3 contains 16 residues. Trimming stripped 6 bases from V and 0 bases from J, with 18 bases between. Germline V CDR1 and CDR2: SEHNR, FQNEAQ (reference sequence). CDR3 amino acids: CASSSRLARSSYEQYF. CDR3 DNA: TGTGCCAGCAGTTCCCGGTTAGCTAGGAGCTCCTACGAGCAGTACTTC.

This clonotype came up a few times. V usage is TRBV12-3 or TRBV12-4 and J usage is TRBJ2-7, with D perhaps assigned TRBD1 or TRBD2 (5 bases each). V was shortened by 6 bases and J by 3 bases, with 18 bases between the two germline ends. CDR3 size: 15 residues. The CDR3 is CASRGTGRTIYEQYF. The CDR3 DNA is TGTGCCAGCAGGGGGACGGGACGCACAATCTACGAGCAGTACTTC.

The chain has TRBV4-3 and TRBJ2-1; D might be TRBD2 (5 bases). This CDR3 contains 16 residues. V was pared by 0 bases and J by 6 bases, with 15 bases between. Germline V gene sequence: CDR1 LGHNA, CDR2 YSLEER. This chain's CDR3 is CASSQDPTGWGNEQFF. DNA of the CDR3: TGCGCCAGCAGCCAAGATCCAACGGGATGGGGCAATGAGCAGTTCTTC.

This chain links TRBV12-3 or TRBV12-4 with TRBJ2-2, with 10 bases identical to TRBD2. J lost 4 bases, V lost 2 bases, and 4 bases had no gene match. This CDR3 contains 16 residues. CDR3 nucleotides: TGTGCCAGCAGTTTAAGGCTAGCGGGAGTCACCGGGGAGCTGTTTTTT. This sequence encodes CASSLRLAGVTGELFF.

This clonotype was recorded a few times. This chain uses TRBV7-2 with TRBJ2-5; maybe TRBD2 (6 bases). The CDR3 runs to 14 residues. Trimming left V 8 bases short and J 0 bases short, with 13 bases between. Germline lookup yields CDR1 SGHTA and CDR2 FQGNSA. CDR3 in DNA: TGTGCCAGCGGGACTGGCAGGGACCAAGAGACCCAGTACTTC. Its translation: CASGTGRDQETQYF.

In the case of this clonotype: One junction end disagrees with the germline gene, perhaps due to a read error. V is TRBV6-1 and J is TRBJ2-7; TRBD1 aligns across 9 bases. This CDR3 has 14 residues. Germline assignment: CDR1 MNHNS and CDR2 SASEGT. The chain's CDR3 is CATYSGQGSHEQYF. The CDR3 DNA follows: TGTGCCACCTATTCGGGACAGGGCTCCCACGAGCAGTACTTC.

Many counts were recorded for this clonotype. CDR3 coding DNA: TGTGCCAGCAGTGCGTCAAGGGGGCAAACTGAAGCTTTCTTT. Its translation is CASSASRGQTEAFF. The gene calls are TRBV6-1 and TRBJ1-1, with 7 positions matching TRBD1. The junction had 7 bases not matched to a gene; V was cut back by 4 bases and J by 5 bases. The CDR3 has 14 amino acids. Germline lookup yields CDR1 MNHNS and CDR2 SASEGT.

J is TRBJ2-5 and V is TRBV18, with D unclear. The ends were cut back, 4 bases at V and 5 bases at J, with 11 bases in the middle. There are 13 residues in the CDR3. Germline lookup yields CDR1 KGHSH and CDR2 LQKENI. CDR3 sequence: CASSQGYSETQYF. CDR3 nucleotides: TGTGCCAGCTCACAGGGTTATTCGGAGACCCAGTACTTC.

This chain connects TRBV12-3 or TRBV12-4 to TRBJ1-2; no clear D. The CDR3 spans 16 residues. The V gene lost 7 bases and the J gene lost 3 bases, with 21 bases spanning the gap. CDR3 sequence reads: CASTLLPGGSYYGYTF. The DNA of the CDR3 is TGTGCCAGCACCCTACTCCCGGGCGGATCCTACTATGGCTACACCTTC.

This clonotype showed up just a few times. V is TRBV12-5 and J is TRBJ1-1, with D tentatively TRBD1 (5 bases). Trimming left V 8 bases short and J 1 base short, with 14 bases between. This CDR3 contains 14 residues. Germline CDR1 LGHNT, CDR2 FRNRAP. CDR3 coding DNA: TGTGCTAGTCGGAGTACAGGCTCGAACACTGAAGCTTTCTTT. Residues: CASRSTGSNTEAFF.

In its sample, this clonotype was seen a few times. This sequence joins TRBV7-6 and TRBJ1-3; the D is unclear. Looked up from germline, CDR1 is SGHVS and CDR2 is FNYEAQ. V gave up 5 bases and J gave up 2 bases, with 19 bases separating them. The CDR3 length is 17 residues. The CDR3 region has the DNA TGTGCCAGCAGCAACTCGACCGGGAGCATAGCTGGAAACACCATATATTTT. Translation gives CASSNSTGSIAGNTIYF.

The rearrangement uses TRBV7-2 and TRBJ2-5, with D possibly TRBD2 on 6 matching bases. Germline values: CDR1 SGHTA, CDR2 FQGNSA. Trimming stripped 1 base from V and 5 bases from J, with 14 bases between. CDR3 length: 15 amino acids. CDR3 nucleotide sequence: TGTGCCAGCAGCTTAGATGGCGGGACGGGGGAGACCCAGTACTTC. Translating it yields CASSLDGGTGETQYF.

J is TRBJ2-6 and V is TRBV4-1, with D perhaps being TRBD1 or TRBD2 (5 bases each). Per germline, CDR1 MGHRA and CDR2 YSYEKL. The ends were cut back, 2 bases at V and 1 base at J, with 12 bases in the middle. This CDR3 comprises 17 residues. The CDR3 region has the DNA TGCGCCAGCAGCCAACTGGGGACCCTATCTGGGGCCAACGTCCTGACTTTC. Amino acids: CASSQLGTLSGANVLTF.

The gene calls are TRBV6-2 or TRBV6-3 and TRBJ2-2; D unclear. Germline lookup yields CDR1 MNHEY and CDR2 SVGEGT. This CDR3 comprises 15 residues. Trimming pared 5 bases from V and 5 bases from J, leaving 15 bases between. The CDR3 DNA reads as TGTGCCAGCAGTCTTCCGACACCCGGTACCGGGGAGCTGTTTTTT. Its protein product is CASSLPTPGTGELFF.

This chain connects TRBV7-2 to TRBJ2-7; D is ambiguous. Trimming removed 0 bases from V and 3 bases from J, with 12 bases in between. Germline values: CDR1 SGHTA, CDR2 FQGNSA. CDR3 length: 15 residues. Here the CDR3 reads CASSLAADQIYEQYF. CDR3 DNA: TGTGCCAGCAGCTTAGCCGCGGACCAAATCTACGAGCAGTACTTC.

The chain employs TRBV6-2 or TRBV6-3 and TRBJ2-7; 10 bases are shared with TRBD2. The CDR3 sequence is 15 residues long. With 2 bases clipped from V and 3 bases from J, the junction kept 4 bases outside the gene matches. Per the germline V gene, CDR1 is MNHEY and CDR2 is SVGEGT. The CDR3 bases are TGTGCCAGCAGTTACGAGGCTAGCGGGAGCTACGAGCAGTACTTC. This gives the protein CASSYEASGSYEQYF.

This clonotype appeared a few times. The chain uses TRBV7-2 and TRBJ2-3; 7 bases are shared with TRBD2. This CDR3 comprises 15 residues. J gave up 1 base and V 3 bases, and 4 bases lay outside the gene matches. Germline assignment: CDR1 SGHTA and CDR2 FQGNSA. The CDR3 nucleotides read TGTGCCAGCAGCTTTGTACGGGGGGGCACAGATACGCAGTATTTT. Protein product: CASSFVRGGTDTQYF.

This chain joins TRBV29-1 and TRBJ1-1, with 7 nucleotides matching TRBD1. The CDR3 is made up of 13 amino acids. Germline values: CDR1 SQVTM, CDR2 ANQGSEA. After removal of 4 bases from V and 2 bases from J, the junction contained 4 bases not matched to a gene. CDR3 loop: CSVVGQANTEAFF. The CDR3 region has the DNA TGCAGCGTTGTTGGACAGGCAAACACTGAAGCTTTCTTT.

This chain connects TRBV29-1 to TRBJ2-7; D remains ambiguous. The CDR3 is made up of 12 amino acids. V dropped 1 base and J dropped 3 bases, with 7 bases sitting between them. Germline CDR1 and CDR2: SQVTM and ANQGSEA. CDR3 protein: CSVEGDNYEQYF. DNA of the CDR3: TGCAGCGTTGAAGGGGATAACTACGAGCAGTACTTC.